This TCR beta chain was sequenced in a study of T cells in Graves' hyperthyroidism and ophthalmopathy. This clonotype was recorded many times. From germline, CDR1 is SGHRS and CDR2 YFSETQ. J was trimmed by 2 bases and V by 5 bases; bases with no gene match: 9. The CDR3 is made up of 15 amino acids. Amplification targeted TCR beta CDR3 regions from RNA transcripts. The TCR CDR3 first-round RT-PCR relied on the HTBI primer set. TCRdb independently ran MiXCR on the multiplex PCR reads; one entry per CDR3 protein. This table has 750,000 to 950,000 distinct CDR3 sequences, around 38% appearing once. The chain combines TRBV5-1 with TRBJ1-2; 7 positions agree with TRBD1. The TCR originated in a man between 18 and 29 years old with Graves' hyperthyroidism. Sequenced sample: blood. CDR3 DNA: TGCGCCAGCAGGATCAACCCGGGACAGAACTATGGCTACACCTTC. The encoded protein is CASRINPGQNYGYTF. Using reference TRBV5-1 and TRBJ1-2 for the parts outside the CDR3, the full variable domain is KAGVTQTPRYLIKTRGQQVTLSCSPISGHRSVSWYQQTPGQGLQFLFEYFSETQRNKGNFPGRFSGRQFSNSRSEMNVSTLELGDSALYLCASRINPGQNYGYTFGSGTRLTVV.